This TCR beta chain is drawn from a study of CD8+CD57+ T cells in acquired aplastic anemia. The V segment lost 6 bases and the J segment 6 bases; nucleotides outside the gene matches: 8. The CDR3 totals 16 residues. The germline gives CDR1 LNHDA, CDR2 SQIVND (reference sequence). Patients chosen for sequencing had shown CD8+CD57+ cell expansion by flow cytometry. Genomic DNA constituted the template upon which TCR beta VDJ and CDR3 profiling was performed. TCRdb analysed the reads with MiXCR anew, one entry per CDR3 protein. The sample shows about 150,000 distinct CDR3 sequences, about 54% of them seen only once.

This clonotype was obtained from a human donor with aplastic anemia. V gene TRBV19 combines with J gene TRBJ2-2; 12 bases are shared with TRBD1. Material for sequencing was sorted CD4+, CD8+, or CD8+CD57+ T cells (not recorded which) from PBMCs. DNA of the CDR3: TGTGCCAGTAGAGATGGGACAGGGGGCATCGCCGGGGAGCTGTTTTTT. The encoded protein is CASRDGTGGIAGELFF. Looking up the rest from reference TRBV19 and TRBJ2-2 gives the full variable domain: DGGITQSPKYLFRKEGQNVTLSCEQNLNHDAMYWYRQDPGQGLRLIYYSQIVNDFQKGDIAEGYSVSREKKESFPLTVTSAQKNPTAFYLCASRDGTGGIAGELFFGEGSRLTVL.